This TCR beta chain was captured by sequencing in a study of blood T cell repertoires in COVID-19. Clones were sequenced by immunoSEQ multiplex PCR, and TCRdb holds only the in-frame ones, with some missing. Here the sample spans more than 150,000 clones, approximately 80% being singletons. This CDR3 has 13 residues. Germline V CDR1 and CDR2: MNHEY, SMNVEV (reference sequence). V trimming: 9 bases; J trimming: 0 bases; junction bases outside the gene matches: 3. This clone occurred many times. The sample consisted of PBMCs or T cells enriched from blood (not recorded which). The receptor's source is a man in his sixties who had been exposed to COVID-19. This chain uses TRBV27 with TRBJ2-7; TRBD1 matches at 9 bases. The CDR3 loop reads CASGQGSSYEQYF. As DNA, the CDR3 is TGTGCCAGTGGACAGGGGAGCTCCTACGAGCAGTACTTC.